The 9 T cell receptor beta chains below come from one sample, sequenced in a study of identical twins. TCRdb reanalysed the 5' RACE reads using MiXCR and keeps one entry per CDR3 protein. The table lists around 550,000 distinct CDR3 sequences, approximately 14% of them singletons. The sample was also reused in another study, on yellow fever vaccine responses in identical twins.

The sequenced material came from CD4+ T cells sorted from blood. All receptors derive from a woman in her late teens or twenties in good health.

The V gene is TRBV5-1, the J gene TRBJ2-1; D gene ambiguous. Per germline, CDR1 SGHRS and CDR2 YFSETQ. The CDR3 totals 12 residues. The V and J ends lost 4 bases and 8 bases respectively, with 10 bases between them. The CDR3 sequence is CASSGSLDEQFF. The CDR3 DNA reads TGCGCCAGCAGCGGATCCCTTGATGAGCAGTTCTTC.

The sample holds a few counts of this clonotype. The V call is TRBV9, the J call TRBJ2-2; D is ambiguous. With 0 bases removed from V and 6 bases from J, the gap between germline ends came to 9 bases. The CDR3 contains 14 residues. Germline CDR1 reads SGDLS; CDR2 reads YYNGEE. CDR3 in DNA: TGTGCCAGCAGCGTAGAAAACCTCCCCGGGGAGCTGTTTTTT. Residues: CASSVENLPGELFF.

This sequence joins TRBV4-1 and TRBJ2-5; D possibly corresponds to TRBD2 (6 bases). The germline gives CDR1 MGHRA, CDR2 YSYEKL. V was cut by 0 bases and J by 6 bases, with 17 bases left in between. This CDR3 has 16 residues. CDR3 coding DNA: TGCGCCAGCAGCCAAGATGGGACTGGCGGGGTTAAGACCCAGTACTTC. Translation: CASSQDGTGGVKTQYF.

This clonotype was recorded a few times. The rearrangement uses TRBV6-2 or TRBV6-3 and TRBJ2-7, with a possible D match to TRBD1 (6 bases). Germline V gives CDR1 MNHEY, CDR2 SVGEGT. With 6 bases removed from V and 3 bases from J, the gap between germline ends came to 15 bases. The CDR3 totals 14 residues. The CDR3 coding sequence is TGTGCCAGCAGCCCGTCGGGACACCACTACGAGCAGTACTTC. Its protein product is CASSPSGHHYEQYF.

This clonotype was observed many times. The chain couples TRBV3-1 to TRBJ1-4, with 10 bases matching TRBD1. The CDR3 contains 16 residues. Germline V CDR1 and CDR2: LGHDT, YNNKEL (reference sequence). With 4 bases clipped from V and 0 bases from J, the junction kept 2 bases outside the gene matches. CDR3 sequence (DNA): TGTGCCAGCAGCCCCGGACAGGGGGCAACTAATGAAAAACTGTTTTTT. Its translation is CASSPGQGATNEKLFF. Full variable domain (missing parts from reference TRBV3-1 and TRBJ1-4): DTAVSQTPKYLVTQMGNDKSIKCEQNLGHDTMYWYKQDSKKFLKIMFSYNNKELIINETVPNRFSPKSPDKAHLNLHINSLELGDSAVYFCASSPGQGATNEKLFFGSGTQLSVL.

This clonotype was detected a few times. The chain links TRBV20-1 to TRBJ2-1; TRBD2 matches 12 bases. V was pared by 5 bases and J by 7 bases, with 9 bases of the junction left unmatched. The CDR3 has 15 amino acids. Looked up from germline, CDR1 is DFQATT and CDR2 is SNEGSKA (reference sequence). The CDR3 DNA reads TGCAGTGCTGGGGGGCTAGCGGGAGGGAGGAATGAGCAGTTCTTC. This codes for CSAGGLAGGRNEQFF.

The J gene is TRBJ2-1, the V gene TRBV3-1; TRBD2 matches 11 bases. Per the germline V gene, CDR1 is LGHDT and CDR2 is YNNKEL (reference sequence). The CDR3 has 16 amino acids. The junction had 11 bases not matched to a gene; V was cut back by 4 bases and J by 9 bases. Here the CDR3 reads CASSPLAGGGRGEQFF. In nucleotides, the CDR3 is TGTGCCAGCAGCCCCCTAGCGGGAGGAGGCCGAGGTGAGCAGTTCTTC.

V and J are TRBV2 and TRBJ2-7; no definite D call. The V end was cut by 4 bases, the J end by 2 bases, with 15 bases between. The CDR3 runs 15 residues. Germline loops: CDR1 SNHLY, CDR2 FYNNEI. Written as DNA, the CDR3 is TGTGCCAGCAGTGTACTCTCGACGGTAACCTACGAGCAGTACTTC. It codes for CASSVLSTVTYEQYF.

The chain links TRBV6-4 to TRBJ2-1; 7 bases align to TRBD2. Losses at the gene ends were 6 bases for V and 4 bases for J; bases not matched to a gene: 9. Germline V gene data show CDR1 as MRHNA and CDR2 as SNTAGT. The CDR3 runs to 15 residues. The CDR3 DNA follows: TGTGCCAGCAGCCCCGGCGGCGGGAGATACAATGAGCAGTTCTTC. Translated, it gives CASSPGGGRYNEQFF.